What follows are 5 T cell receptor beta chains derived from one specimen sequenced in a study of blood T cell repertoires in COVID-19. The protocol was immunoSEQ multiplex PCR, while the TCRdb copy is restricted to in-frame clones and leaves out a portion. The data contain just over 80,000 clones, roughly 76% of them singletons. Sequences were obtained from peripheral blood. The source of these receptors is a woman of 80 years or more with active or convalescent COVID-19.

The J gene is TRBJ1-2, the V gene TRBV5-4; TRBD1 might be the D (5 bases). Trimming pared 3 bases from V and 5 bases from J, leaving 14 bases between. CDR1 is SGHNT and CDR2 is YYREEE in the germline V gene (reference sequence). CDR3 length: 14 amino acids. CDR3 protein: CASSSLPGVYGYTF. CDR3 DNA sequence: TGTGCCAGCAGCTCCCTTCCGGGGGTTTATGGCTACACCTTC.

The chain joins TRBV7-8 to TRBJ1-2; 7 nucleotides align to TRBD1. There are 15 residues in the CDR3. V trimming: 2 bases; J trimming: 4 bases; junction bases outside the gene matches: 7. Germline loops: CDR1 SGHVS, CDR2 FQNEAQ. The CDR3 coding sequence is TGTGCCAGCAGCTTATCCGGGACAGAGGCCTATGGCTACACCTTC. This encodes CASSLSGTEAYGYTF. The variable domain in full, completed from reference TRBV7-8 and TRBJ1-2, reads GAGVSQSPRYKVAKRGQDVALRCDPISGHVSLFWYQQALGQGPEFLTYFQNEAQLDKSGLPSDRFFAERPEGSVSTLKIQRTQQEDSAVYLCASSLSGTEAYGYTFGSGTRLTVV.

Many counts were recorded for this clone. CDR3 DNA sequence: TGTGCCAGTAGTTCGGGACTAGGTACAGGGGAGCTGTTTTTT. Protein product: CASSSGLGTGELFF. The chain links TRBV19 to TRBJ2-2; 8 bases fit TRBD2. From germline, CDR1 is LNHDA and CDR2 SQIVND (reference sequence). V shed 5 bases, J shed 8 bases, and the junction held 7 bases outside the gene matches. The length of the CDR3 is 14 residues.

V and J are TRBV20-1 and TRBJ2-5, with 7 nucleotides matching TRBD1. Germline loops: CDR1 DFQATT, CDR2 SNEGSKA (reference sequence). With 3 bases clipped from V and 1 base from J, the junction kept 5 bases outside the gene matches. The CDR3 loop spans 14 amino acids. CDR3 DNA: TGCAGTGCTAGTGGGGGACAGATCCAAGAGACCCAGTACTTC. Translated: CSASGGQIQETQYF.

The V call is TRBV3-1 (or the pseudogene TRBV3-2), the J call TRBJ1-1; D is uncertain. Germline values: CDR1 LGHDT, CDR2 YNNKEL (reference sequence). The CDR3 loop spans 14 amino acids. V dropped 0 bases and J dropped 6 bases, with 11 bases sitting between them. As DNA, the CDR3 is TGTGCCAGCAGCCAAGAGCGGTTCGGGGCTGAAGCTTTCTTT. This sequence encodes CASSQERFGAEAFF.